The clone carrying this T cell receptor beta chain has only a few counts. The antigen remains unidentified. Unique molecular identifier tags were affixed to discrete cDNA molecules. TCRdb reprocessed the 5' RACE reads with MiXCR, giving one entry per CDR3 protein. In the table there are about 48,000 distinct CDR3 sequences, roughly an eighth of which are singletons. The sample comes from a study of early T cells in non-severe SARS-CoV-2 infection. Study-wide context: Sequencing of bulk RNA from unsorted whole blood was done, without chain pairing.

Study findings and constraints: Reliance on VDJdb matching favored anti-spike CD8 responses; private and CD4 specificities were missed.

Sequencing used whole blood. The sequence came from an adult who was a healthcare worker with PCR-confirmed SARS-CoV-2 infection or an uninfected control (not recorded which).

The CDR3 loop is CASSTGANSPLHF. CDR3 nucleotide sequence: TGTGCCAGCAGCACAGGGGCTAATTCACCCCTCCACTTT. The chain couples TRBV2 to TRBJ1-6; 7 nucleotides line up with TRBD1. Germline loops: CDR1 SNHLY, CDR2 FYNNEI. The V segment lost 6 bases and the J segment 6 bases; nucleotides outside the gene matches: 2. The CDR3 loop spans 13 amino acids.